The present T cell receptor beta chain was sequenced within a study of blood T cell repertoires in COVID-19. Looking at the study overall: The origin of the acute and convalescent COVID-19 samples was the United States, Italy and Spain. PBMCs, B-cell-depleted T cells, or T cells were the source of the cDNA or gDNA that made up the material.

Original processing methods: Estimation of nucleated cell counts relied on the amplification of reference gene primers. The protocol was immunoSEQ multiplex PCR, while the TCRdb copy is restricted to in-frame clones and leaves out a portion. V and J calls and clone size are copied from that table; D and trimming were computed from the DNA. Of about 78,000 clones in the sample, about nine tenths were seen once. The CDR3 length is 11 residues. The V end was cut by 1 base, the J end by 10 bases, with 5 bases between. From germline, CDR1 is LGHDT and CDR2 YNNKEL (reference sequence). The TCR originated in a woman between 50 and 59 years old in a cohort sampled during active COVID-19. Sequencing was performed on peripheral blood. The chain combines TRBV3-1 (or the pseudogene TRBV3-2) with TRBJ2-1; D not resolved. The CDR3 is CASSQVREQFF. The CDR3 nucleotides are TGTGCCAGCAGCCAAGTACGGGAGCAGTTCTTC.